This T cell receptor beta chain was identified during a study of a mutant IDH1 vaccine in newly diagnosed glioma. About the research overall: A roughly 62% male, approximately 38% female split and a mean age of 40.4 years characterized treated patients. Patients previously underwent radiotherapy, temozolomide, or both, and most underwent both.

Time point here: baseline, week 1 (first vaccination visit). The treatment is: pre-vaccination baseline after standard-of-care therapy. Each tumor in the donors was a new WHO grade 3 or 4 astrocytoma, IDH1-mutant and ATRX-lost. J gave up 7 bases and V 4 bases, and 5 bases lay outside the gene matches. Germline V gene sequence: CDR1 SQVTM, CDR2 ANQGSEA. This CDR3 contains 13 residues. Clones were sequenced by immunoSEQ multiplex PCR, and TCRdb holds only the in-frame ones, with some missing. The sample includes 85,000 to 100,000 clones, roughly 78% seen only once; the top ten take roughly 6.9%. Specimen: PBMCs, collected from a glioma patient treated with radiotherapy, temozolomide or both. The clonotype originates from a middle-aged man with glioma. V is TRBV29-1 and J is TRBJ1-3; 9 positions match TRBD1. CDR3 in DNA: TGCAGCGTTGGGACAGGGGAAGGGAACACCATATATTTT. It specifies CSVGTGEGNTIYF.